This TCR beta chain appears in the sequencing data of a study of monozygotic twins with inflammatory bowel disease. Study outcomes and limitations: Differing T cell subtypes remained indistinguishable.

Germline V gene lookup returns CDR1 SGHRS and CDR2 YFSETQ. The CDR3 is 14 amino acids. As concerns this clonotype: The antigen is not known.

TCRdb reprocessed the 5' RACE reads, keeping one entry per CDR3 protein, no DNA. The table lists about 350,000 distinct CDR3 sequences. What was sequenced was blood. V is TRBV5-1 and J is TRBJ2-7. The TCR comes from a human donor with ulcerative colitis or Crohn's disease, or a healthy co-twin of an affected twin (not recorded which). The CDR3 here is CASSFGELFYEQYF.